The 27 T cell receptor beta chains listed next were all sequenced from one sample in a study of cytomegalovirus exposure and HLA in healthy donors. The PCR made use of 60 Vbeta and 13 Jbeta primers. The table came from immunoSEQ multiplex PCR; TCRdb's copy has only in-frame clones and leaves some out. In the table there are approximately 100,000 clones, approximately 85% of which are singletons. Sequences were obtained from PBMCs. The receptors shown here come from a man in his thirties or forties in good health and CMV-seronegative.

The chain is built from TRBV27 and TRBJ2-2; D is unresolved. The germline V gene encodes CDR1 MNHEY and CDR2 SMNVEV (reference sequence). V was pared by 1 base and J by 7 bases, with 4 bases between. This CDR3 spans 12 amino acids. CDR3 DNA: TGTGCCAGCAGTTTATATCACGGGGAGCTGTTTTTT. Protein product: CASSLYHGELFF.

The rearrangement joins TRBV5-1 to TRBJ2-5, with TRBD2 as a possible D gene (5 bases). V shed 6 bases and J shed 2 bases, with 14 bases lying between them. The germline gives CDR1 SGHRS, CDR2 YFSETQ. This CDR3 contains 14 residues. This chain's CDR3 is CASKKYEGQETQYF. CDR3 DNA sequence: TGCGCCAGCAAAAAGTATGAGGGACAAGAGACCCAGTACTTC.

The rearrangement links TRBV4-2 to TRBJ2-5; the match to TRBD2 covers 12 bases. The germline V gene has CDR1 LGHNA and CDR2 YNFKEQ. CDR3 size: 17 residues. Germline trimming cut 1 base from V and 4 bases from J; bases unmatched to any gene: 7. The DNA for the CDR3 is TGTGCCAGCAGCCAAGGGTCTAGCGGGGGGGCCCTAGAGACCCAGTACTTC. Protein product: CASSQGSSGGALETQYF.

This clone appeared once. The V gene is TRBV19, the J gene TRBJ2-7; 8 bases are shared with TRBD1. Losses at the gene ends were 2 bases for V and 3 bases for J; bases not matched to a gene: 3. Looked up from germline, CDR1 is LNHDA and CDR2 is SQIVND (reference sequence). The CDR3 consists of 14 residues. This chain's CDR3 is CASSISGGHYEQYF. CDR3 nucleotides: TGTGCCAGTAGTATATCAGGGGGCCACTACGAGCAGTACTTC. The variable domain in full, with the rest retrieved from reference TRBV19 and TRBJ2-7, is DGGITQSPKYLFRKEGQNVTLSCEQNLNHDAMYWYRQDPGQGLRLIYYSQIVNDFQKGDIAEGYSVSREKKESFPLTVTSAQKNPTAFYLCASSISGGHYEQYFGPGTRLTVT.

The genes are TRBV2 and TRBJ1-1; a weak D match, TRBD1 (5 bases). The germline gives CDR1 SNHLY, CDR2 FYNNEI. Trimming cost V 7 bases and J 2 bases, with 14 bases left between them. The CDR3 consists of 14 residues. The CDR3 loop reads CASTRQRKNTEAFF. For the CDR3, the DNA is TGTGCCAGCACCAGACAGAGAAAAAACACTGAAGCTTTCTTT.

This chain joins TRBV7-9 and TRBJ2-1; TRBD2 matches at 9 bases. Germline V gives CDR1 SEHNR, CDR2 FQNEAQ (reference sequence). The junction had 4 bases not matched to a gene; V was cut back by 3 bases and J by 7 bases. The CDR3 spans 14 residues. The CDR3 region has the DNA TGTGCCAGCAGCTTTGGACTAGCGCTTAATGAGCAGTTCTTC. Its protein is CASSFGLALNEQFF.

The chain is built from TRBV11-3 and TRBJ2-2; TRBD2 might be the D (7 bases). V gave up 7 bases and J gave up 5 bases, with 23 bases separating them. Germline CDR1 SGHNT, CDR2 YENEEA. This CDR3 comprises 17 residues. This chain's CDR3 is CASTPGEGGPGTGELFF. CDR3 nucleotide sequence: TGTGCCAGCACCCCGGGGGAGGGGGGCCCCGGAACCGGGGAGCTGTTTTTT.

The chain combines TRBV15 with TRBJ1-5; D is undetermined. The CDR3 sequence is 15 residues long. Trimming took 3 bases from V and 4 from J, leaving 13 bases between them. Germline V gives CDR1 LNHNV, CDR2 YYDKDF (reference sequence). CDR3 protein: CATSRSRSPNQPQHF. The DNA of the CDR3 is TGTGCCACCAGCAGGTCGAGGAGCCCAAATCAGCCCCAGCATTTT.

This clone was seen just once. This chain uses TRBV5-1 with TRBJ1-5, with D possibly being TRBD1 (5 bases). CDR3 length: 14 residues. Germline assignment: CDR1 SGHRS and CDR2 YFSETQ. Deletions cut 0 bases from V and 5 bases from J, with 9 bases between. The DNA of the CDR3 is TGCGCCAGCAGCTTGGCCGGGGGGGATCAGCCCCAGCATTTT. Protein product: CASSLAGGDQPQHF.

This clone was seen once. This chain uses TRBV27 with TRBJ2-7, with D possibly being TRBD2 (5 bases). Germline V gene data show CDR1 as MNHEY and CDR2 as SMNVEV (reference sequence). V was cut by 3 bases and J by 7 bases, with 13 bases left in between. The CDR3 has 13 residues. The chain's CDR3 is CASSLGGSREQYF. The CDR3 DNA sequence: TGTGCCAGCAGTTTGGGTGGGAGCCGGGAGCAGTACTTC.

The chain joins TRBV7-2 to TRBJ2-5, with D perhaps TRBD2 (5 bases). The V gene lost 1 base and the J gene lost 0 bases, with 6 bases spanning the gap. CDR3 length equals 14 residues. Per germline, CDR1 SGHTA and CDR2 FQGNSA. CDR3: CASSLEADQETQYF. Here the CDR3 DNA reads TGTGCCAGCAGCTTAGAAGCGGACCAAGAGACCCAGTACTTC.

This rearrangement joins TRBV27 to TRBJ1-2; possible D gene TRBD1, 6 bases. CDR1 and CDR2 from the germline V gene are MNHEY and SMNVEV (reference sequence). V gave up 5 bases and J gave up 3 bases, with 10 bases separating them. There are 13 residues in the CDR3. CDR3 sequence: CASSGTGYYGYTF. In nucleotides, the CDR3 is TGTGCCAGCAGTGGCACAGGGTACTATGGCTACACCTTC.

The rearrangement joins TRBV5-1 to TRBJ2-1; 9 bases match TRBD2. V was clipped by 4 bases and J by 6 bases; unmatched bases: 11. This CDR3 spans 16 amino acids. Germline assignment: CDR1 SGHRS and CDR2 YFSETQ. The CDR3 reads CASSDDGAGGLNEQFF. The DNA for the CDR3 is TGCGCCAGCAGCGACGACGGGGCGGGGGGGCTCAATGAGCAGTTCTTC.

This clone was found a few times. The rearrangement links TRBV2 to TRBJ1-2, with a weak D call TRBD1 (5 bases). Trimming left V 2 bases short and J 7 bases short, with 17 bases between. This CDR3 region has 15 residues. Germline V CDR1 and CDR2: SNHLY, FYNNEI. In DNA, the CDR3 is TGTGCCAGCAGTGAAAGAGGGAGGGGAATATCTGGCTACACCTTC. This encodes CASSERGRGISGYTF. The whole variable domain, filled in from reference TRBV2 and TRBJ1-2, reads EPEVTQTPSHQVTQMGQEVILRCVPISNHLYFYWYRQILGQKVEFLVSFYNNEISEKSEIFDDQFSVERPDGSNFTLKIRSTKLEDSAMYFCASSERGRGISGYTFGSGTRLTVV.

The chain carries TRBV21-1 and TRBJ1-1. TRBV21-1 is given as a pseudogene. This CDR3 is built from 12 residues. The CDR3, as DNA: TGTGCCAGCAGCAAAGCCGTTCCTGAAGCTTTCTTT. It encodes CASSKAVPEAFF.

This sequence joins TRBV5-4 and TRBJ2-1; 7 bases map to TRBD2. Germline values: CDR1 SGHNT, CDR2 YYREEE (reference sequence). This CDR3 region has 13 residues. V lost 4 bases to trimming and J lost 5 bases; unmatched junction nucleotides: 3. CDR3 DNA sequence: TGTGCCAGCAGCCCCGGGACTAACAATGAGCAGTTCTTC. This codes for CASSPGTNNEQFF.

This clone was seen only once. The chain uses TRBV6-6 and TRBJ2-7, with TRBD2 matching 7 bases. From germline, CDR1 is MNHNY and CDR2 SVGAGI (reference sequence). CDR3 length equals 14 residues. The ends lost 5 bases at V and 2 bases at J; junction bases unmatched: 6. The CDR3 region has the DNA TGTGCCAGCAGTCCACTAGCGATGGCCTACGAGCAGTACTTC. Translating it yields CASSPLAMAYEQYF.

This chain connects TRBV6-4 to TRBJ1-6; TRBD1 matches 9 bases. Germline V gives CDR1 MRHNA, CDR2 SNTAGT. This CDR3 is built from 15 residues. Unmatched junction bases numbered 10, after V lost 3 bases and J lost 13 bases. The DNA of the CDR3 is TGTGCCAGCAGTGAAGGGGACAGGGAGTCTTCCCCCCTCCACTTT. It specifies CASSEGDRESSPLHF.

This clone was counted a few times. This specimen includes other DNA sequences encoding the same CDR3. This chain connects TRBV9 to TRBJ2-7; 12 bases match TRBD2. J lost 1 base, V lost 4 bases, and 3 bases had no gene match. The germline V gene has CDR1 SGDLS and CDR2 YYNGEE. CDR3 length: 15 residues. The CDR3 nucleotides are TGTGCCAGCAGCCCTAGCGGGGGGGCATCCTACGAGCAGTACTTC. It encodes CASSPSGGASYEQYF.

This sequence joins TRBV27 and TRBJ2-2; 7 nucleotides line up with TRBD2. Germline V gene lookup returns CDR1 MNHEY and CDR2 SMNVEV (reference sequence). V dropped 11 bases and J dropped 5; count of bases not matched to a gene: 11. This CDR3 region has 14 residues. As DNA, the CDR3 is TGTGCCGTTCGGAGGGAGGGCATAACCGGGGAGCTGTTTTTT. As protein: CAVRREGITGELFF.

The J gene is TRBJ2-2, the V gene TRBV28; maybe TRBD2 (5 bases). The V end was cut by 7 bases, the J end by 7 bases, with 10 bases between. CDR1 and CDR2 (germline): MDHEN, SYDVKM. CDR3 length equals 12 residues. Written as DNA, the CDR3 is TGTGCCAGCACGTTGGGAGTCGGGGAGCTGTTTTTT. This encodes CASTLGVGELFF.

The chain employs TRBV28 and TRBJ2-4; 7 bases align to TRBD2. Germline V CDR1 and CDR2: MDHEN, SYDVKM. Trimming removed 6 bases from V and 1 base from J; junction bases left unmatched: 3. There are 14 residues in the CDR3. DNA for the CDR3: TGTGCCAGCAGGTCCGGGGGGGCCAAAAACATTCAGTACTTC. As protein: CASRSGGAKNIQYF.

This chain links TRBV30 with TRBJ1-5, with D maybe TRBD1 (6 bases). This CDR3 spans 15 amino acids. Germline loops: CDR1 GTSNPN, CDR2 SVGIG (reference sequence). Trimming removed 5 bases at V and 2 bases at J, with 16 bases between. In nucleotides, the CDR3 is TGTGCCTGGGGTTTTCGACAGGCCGGCAATCAGCCCCAGCATTTT. Translated: CAWGFRQAGNQPQHF.

The chain is built from TRBV27 and TRBJ1-5; D unresolved. Germline-derived CDR1 and CDR2 are MNHEY and SMNVEV (reference sequence). The CDR3 is 12 amino acids. Trimming stripped 4 bases from V and 5 bases from J, with 6 bases between. The CDR3 DNA follows: TGTGCCAGCAGTTATCGTGATCAGCCCCAGCATTTT. Encoded protein: CASSYRDQPQHF.

This chain uses TRBV5-8 with TRBJ2-1, with 7 bases identical to TRBD2. This CDR3 region has 19 residues. The V segment lost 2 bases and the J segment 0 bases; nucleotides outside the gene matches: 14. Per the germline V gene, CDR1 is SGHTS and CDR2 is YDEGEE. The chain's CDR3 is CASSFLSTLAASSYNEQFF. CDR3 DNA: TGTGCCAGCAGCTTTCTGAGTACCCTAGCGGCCAGCTCCTACAATGAGCAGTTCTTC.

The rearrangement uses TRBV27 and TRBJ2-7; the match to TRBD2 covers 8 bases. CDR3 length: 14 residues. Per the germline V gene, CDR1 is MNHEY and CDR2 is SMNVEV (reference sequence). The V segment lost 3 bases and the J segment 2 bases; nucleotides outside the gene matches: 3. The CDR3 DNA follows: TGTGCCAGCAGTTTCACTAGCGGTCCCTACGAGCAGTACTTC. Translating gives CASSFTSGPYEQYF.

This clone was seen a handful of times. CDR3 bases: TGCGCCAGCAGGTCCGCAGTGAACACTGAAGCTTTCTTT. Protein: CASRSAVNTEAFF. V gene TRBV5-1 combines with J gene TRBJ1-1; no clear D. With 5 bases removed from V and 0 bases from J, the gap between germline ends came to 8 bases. This CDR3 spans 13 amino acids. Germline CDR1 and CDR2: SGHRS and YFSETQ.